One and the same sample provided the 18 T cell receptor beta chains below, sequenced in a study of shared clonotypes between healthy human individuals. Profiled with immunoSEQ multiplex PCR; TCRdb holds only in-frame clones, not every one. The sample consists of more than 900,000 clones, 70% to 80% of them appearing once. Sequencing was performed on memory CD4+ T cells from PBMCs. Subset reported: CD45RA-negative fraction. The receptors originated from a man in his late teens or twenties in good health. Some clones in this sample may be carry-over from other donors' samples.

CDR3 nucleotides: TGTGCCAGCTCACCAACGCTGGACAGCAGCCAGCCCCAGCATTTT. Translating gives CASSPTLDSSQPQHF. V and J are TRBV18 and TRBJ1-5, with D maybe TRBD1 (6 bases). V lost 2 bases and J lost 7, with 15 bases in between. The CDR3 has 15 residues. Germline lookup yields CDR1 KGHSH and CDR2 LQKENI.

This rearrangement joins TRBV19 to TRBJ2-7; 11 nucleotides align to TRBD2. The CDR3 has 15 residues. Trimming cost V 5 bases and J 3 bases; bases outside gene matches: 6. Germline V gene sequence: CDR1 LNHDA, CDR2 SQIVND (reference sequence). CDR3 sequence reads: CASSFTGLADYEQYF. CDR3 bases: TGTGCCAGTAGTTTCACGGGACTAGCGGACTACGAGCAGTACTTC.

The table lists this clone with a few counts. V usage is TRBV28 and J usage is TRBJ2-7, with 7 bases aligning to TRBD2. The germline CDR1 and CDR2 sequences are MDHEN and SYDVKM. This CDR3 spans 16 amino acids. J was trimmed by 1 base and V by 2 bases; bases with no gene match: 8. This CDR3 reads CASSLGGGLGSYEQYF. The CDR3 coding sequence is TGTGCCAGCAGTTTAGGGGGGGGATTGGGATCCTACGAGCAGTACTTC.

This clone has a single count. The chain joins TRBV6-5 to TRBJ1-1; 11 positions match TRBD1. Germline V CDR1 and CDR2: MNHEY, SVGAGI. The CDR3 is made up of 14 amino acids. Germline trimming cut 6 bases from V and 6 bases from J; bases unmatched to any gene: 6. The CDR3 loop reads CASSPGQGVPEAFF. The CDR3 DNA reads TGTGCCAGCAGCCCGGGACAGGGGGTCCCTGAAGCTTTCTTT.

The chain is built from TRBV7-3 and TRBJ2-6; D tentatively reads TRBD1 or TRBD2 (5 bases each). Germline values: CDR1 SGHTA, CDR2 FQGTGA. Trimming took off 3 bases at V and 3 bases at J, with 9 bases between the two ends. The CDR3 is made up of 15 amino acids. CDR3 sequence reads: CASSFMRGGANVLTF. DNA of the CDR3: TGTGCCAGCAGCTTCATGAGGGGTGGGGCCAACGTCCTGACTTTC.

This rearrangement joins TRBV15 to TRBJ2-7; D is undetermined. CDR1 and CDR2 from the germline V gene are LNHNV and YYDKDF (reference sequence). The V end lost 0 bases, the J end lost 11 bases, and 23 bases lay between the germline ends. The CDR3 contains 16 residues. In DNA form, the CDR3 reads TGTGCCACCAGCAGAGATAGATCGGGCGTCGACACAAAAGAGTACTTC. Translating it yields CATSRDRSGVDTKEYF. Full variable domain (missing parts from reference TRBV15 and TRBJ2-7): DAMVIQNPRYQVTQFGKPVTLSCSQTLNHNVMYWYQQKSSQAPKLLFHYYDKDFNNEADTPDNFQSRRPNTSFCFLDIRSPGLGDTAMYLCATSRDRSGVDTKEYFGPGTRLTVT.

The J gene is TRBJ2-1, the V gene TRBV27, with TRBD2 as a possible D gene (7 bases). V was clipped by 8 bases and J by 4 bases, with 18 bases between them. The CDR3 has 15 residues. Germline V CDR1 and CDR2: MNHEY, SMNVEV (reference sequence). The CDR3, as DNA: TGTGCCAGCCGACGCGGGGGCTTAAGATACAATGAGCAGTTCTTC. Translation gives CASRRGGLRYNEQFF.

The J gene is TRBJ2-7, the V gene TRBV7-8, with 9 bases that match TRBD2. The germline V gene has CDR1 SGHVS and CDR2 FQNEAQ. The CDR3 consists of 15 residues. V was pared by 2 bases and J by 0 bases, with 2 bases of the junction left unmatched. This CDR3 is CASSLILAGSYEQYF. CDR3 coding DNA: TGTGCCAGCAGCTTAATACTAGCGGGCTCCTACGAGCAGTACTTC.

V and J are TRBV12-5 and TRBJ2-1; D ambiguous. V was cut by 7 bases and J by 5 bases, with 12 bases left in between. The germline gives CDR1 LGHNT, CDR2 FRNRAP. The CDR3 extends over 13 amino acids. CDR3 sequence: CASASTANNEQFF. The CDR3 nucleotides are TGTGCTAGTGCCTCTACAGCAAACAATGAGCAGTTCTTC.

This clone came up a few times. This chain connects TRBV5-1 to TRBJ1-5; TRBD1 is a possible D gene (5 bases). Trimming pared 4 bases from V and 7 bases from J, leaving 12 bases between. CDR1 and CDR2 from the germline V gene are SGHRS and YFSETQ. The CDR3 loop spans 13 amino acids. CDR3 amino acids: CASSTGTEQPQHF. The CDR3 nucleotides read TGCGCCAGCAGCACGGGGACGGAACAGCCCCAGCATTTT. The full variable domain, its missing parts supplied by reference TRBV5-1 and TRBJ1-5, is KAGVTQTPRYLIKTRGQQVTLSCSPISGHRSVSWYQQTPGQGLQFLFEYFSETQRNKGNFPGRFSGRQFSNSRSEMNVSTLELGDSALYLCASSTGTEQPQHFGDGTRLSIL.

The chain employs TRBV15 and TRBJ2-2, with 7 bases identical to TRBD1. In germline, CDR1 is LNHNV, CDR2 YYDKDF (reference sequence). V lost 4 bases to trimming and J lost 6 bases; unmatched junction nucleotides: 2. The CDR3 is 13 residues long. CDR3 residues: CATSIDRAGELFF. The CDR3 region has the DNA TGTGCCACCAGCATCGACAGGGCCGGGGAGCTGTTTTTT.

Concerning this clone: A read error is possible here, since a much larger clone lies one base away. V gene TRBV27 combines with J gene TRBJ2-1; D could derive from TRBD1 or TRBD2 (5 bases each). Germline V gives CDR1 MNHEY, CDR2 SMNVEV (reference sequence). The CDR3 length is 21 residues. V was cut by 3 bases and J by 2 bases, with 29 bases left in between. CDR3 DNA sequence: TGTGCCAGCAGTTTCGTAACCGGGACGAACGTGGGGATGCCAACCTACAATGAGCAGTTCTTC. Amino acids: CASSFVTGTNVGMPTYNEQFF.

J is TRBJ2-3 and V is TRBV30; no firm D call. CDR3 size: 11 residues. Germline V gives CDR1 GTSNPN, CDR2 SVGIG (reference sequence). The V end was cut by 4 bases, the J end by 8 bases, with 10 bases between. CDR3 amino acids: CAWKPVGTQYF. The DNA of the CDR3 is TGTGCCTGGAAACCCGTGGGTACGCAGTATTTT.

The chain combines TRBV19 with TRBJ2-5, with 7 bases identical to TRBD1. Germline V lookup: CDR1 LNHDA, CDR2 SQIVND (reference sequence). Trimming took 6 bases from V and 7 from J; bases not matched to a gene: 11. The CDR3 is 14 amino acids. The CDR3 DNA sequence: TGTGCCAGTAGAGTTACAGGGGCAAGTGGGACCCAGTACTTC. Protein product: CASRVTGASGTQYF.

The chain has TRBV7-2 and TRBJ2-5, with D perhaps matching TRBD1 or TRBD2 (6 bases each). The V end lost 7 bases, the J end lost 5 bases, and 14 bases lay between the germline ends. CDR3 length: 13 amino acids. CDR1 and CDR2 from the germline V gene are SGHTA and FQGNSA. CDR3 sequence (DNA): TGTGCCAGCACCCAACGGGGGCTCGAGACCCAGTACTTC. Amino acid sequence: CASTQRGLETQYF.

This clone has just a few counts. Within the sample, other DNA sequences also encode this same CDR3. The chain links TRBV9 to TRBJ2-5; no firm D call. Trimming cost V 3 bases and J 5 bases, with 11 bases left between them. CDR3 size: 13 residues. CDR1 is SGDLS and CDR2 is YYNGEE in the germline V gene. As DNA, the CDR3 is TGTGCCAGCAGCGCCCGACTTCAGGAGACCCAGTACTTC. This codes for CASSARLQETQYF. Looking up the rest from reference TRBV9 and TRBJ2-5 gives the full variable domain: DSGVTQTPKHLITATGQRVTLRCSPRSGDLSVYWYQQSLDQGLQFLIQYYNGEERAKGNILERFSAQQFPDLHSELNLSSLELGDSALYFCASSARLQETQYFGPGTRLLVL.

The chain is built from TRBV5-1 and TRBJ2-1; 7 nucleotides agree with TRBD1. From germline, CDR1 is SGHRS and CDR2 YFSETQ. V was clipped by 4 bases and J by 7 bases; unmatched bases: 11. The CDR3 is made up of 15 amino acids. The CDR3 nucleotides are TGCGCCAGCAGCCAGTACGACAGGGAAGGAAATGAGCAGTTCTTC. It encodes CASSQYDREGNEQFF. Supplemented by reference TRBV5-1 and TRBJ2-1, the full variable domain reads KAGVTQTPRYLIKTRGQQVTLSCSPISGHRSVSWYQQTPGQGLQFLFEYFSETQRNKGNFPGRFSGRQFSNSRSEMNVSTLELGDSALYLCASSQYDREGNEQFFGPGTRLTVL.

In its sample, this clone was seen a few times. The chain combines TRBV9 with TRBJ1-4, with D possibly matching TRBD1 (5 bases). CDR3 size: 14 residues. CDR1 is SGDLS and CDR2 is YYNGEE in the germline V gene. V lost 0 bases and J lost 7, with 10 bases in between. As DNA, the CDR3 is TGTGCCAGCAGCGTAGGGATTGGGGGTGAAAAACTGTTTTTT. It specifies CASSVGIGGEKLFF.